What follows are 7 T cell receptor beta chains derived from one specimen sequenced in a study of shared clonotypes between healthy human individuals. The protocol was immunoSEQ multiplex PCR, while the TCRdb copy is restricted to in-frame clones and leaves out a portion. Of roughly 490,000 clones in the sample, 70% to 85% were seen once. Sequencing was carried out using PBMCs. Receptors originate from a woman aged 40 to 50 in good health. Some clones in this sample may be carry-over from other donors' samples.

This chain joins TRBV28 and TRBJ1-6; D is possibly TRBD1 (5 bases). The CDR3 sequence is 16 residues long. Germline-derived CDR1 and CDR2 are MDHEN and SYDVKM. V gave up 5 bases and J gave up 3 bases, with 14 bases separating them. The CDR3 region has the DNA TGTGCCAGCAGTCCCATAGGGGTTGACTATAATTCACCCCTCCACTTT. As protein: CASSPIGVDYNSPLHF.

Only a few counts were recorded for this clone. Distinct nucleotide sequences in the sample also encode this CDR3. The chain couples TRBV4-1 to TRBJ1-5; D gene ambiguous. Trimming removed 1 base from V and 4 bases from J, with 2 bases in between. The CDR3 sequence is 12 residues long. Looked up from germline, CDR1 is MGHRA and CDR2 is YSYEKL. CDR3 amino acids: CASSQGNQPQHF. DNA for the CDR3: TGCGCCAGCAGCCAAGGGAATCAGCCCCAGCATTTT.

The chain recombines TRBV10-2 with TRBJ2-1; D assignment may be TRBD1 or TRBD2 (5 bases each). The CDR3 consists of 12 residues. Trimming stripped 8 bases from V and 5 bases from J, with 10 bases between. Looked up from germline, CDR1 is WSHSY and CDR2 is SAAADI. The CDR3 DNA follows: TGCGCCAGCTTCGAGGGGCACAATGAGCAGTTCTTC. It encodes CASFEGHNEQFF.

This clone was recorded once. V and J are TRBV28 and TRBJ1-3; D is unresolved. V was pared by 2 bases and J by 0 bases, with 8 bases between. The CDR3 is 15 amino acids. The germline gives CDR1 MDHEN, CDR2 SYDVKM. The CDR3 nucleotides are TGTGCCAGCAGTTTACAGATACTCTCTGGAAACACCATATATTTT. This sequence encodes CASSLQILSGNTIYF. Full variable domain (missing parts from reference TRBV28 and TRBJ1-3): DVKVTQSSRYLVKRTGEKVFLECVQDMDHENMFWYRQDPGLGLRLIYFSYDVKMKEKGDIPEGYSVSREKKERFSLILESASTNQTSMYLCASSLQILSGNTIYFGEGSWLTVV.

The chain recombines TRBV7-2 with TRBJ2-1; 8 bases agree with TRBD1. V gave up 5 bases and J gave up 4 bases; unmatched junction bases: 7. The CDR3 totals 15 residues. CDR1 SGHTA and CDR2 FQGNSA come from the germline V gene. This CDR3 is CASSGQGARYNEQFF. The CDR3 nucleotides read TGTGCCAGCAGCGGGCAGGGGGCGAGGTACAATGAGCAGTTCTTC. The variable domain in full, completed from reference TRBV7-2 and TRBJ2-1, reads GAGVSQSPSNKVTEKGKDVELRCDPISGHTALYWYRQSLGQGLEFLIYFQGNSAPDKSGLPSDRFSAERTGGSVSTLTIQRTQQEDSAVYLCASSGQGARYNEQFFGPGTRLTVL.

The rearrangement links TRBV7-9 to TRBJ2-5, with a weak D call TRBD2 (5 bases). The DNA end favors TRBJ2-7, so the J call may be wrong. Looked up from germline, CDR1 is SEHNR and CDR2 is FQNEAQ (reference sequence). The CDR3 consists of 11 residues. The CDR3 DNA follows: TGTGCCAGCAGGATCGAGGGCGAGCAGTACTTC. Amino acid sequence: CASRIEGEQYF.

In regard to this clone: Other DNA variants within this sample encode the same CDR3. The chain combines TRBV28 with TRBJ1-2, with D tentatively TRBD1 (5 bases). V was trimmed by 2 bases and J by 4 bases, leaving 11 bases between them. Germline V CDR1 and CDR2: MDHEN, SYDVKM. The CDR3 spans 14 residues. The CDR3 loop is CASSLIGTGYGYTF. The CDR3 DNA follows: TGTGCCAGCAGTTTAATAGGTACAGGCTATGGCTACACCTTC.